The rows below give T cell receptor beta chains drawn from one sample of a study of CD8 T cells in Susac syndrome. TCRdb re-analysed the immunoSEQ multiplex PCR reads in MiXCR, keeping a single row per CDR3 protein. This sample has 200,000 or so distinct CDR3 sequences, with about 93% found just once. Material for sequencing was CD8+ T cells from PBMCs. The receptor set was obtained from a human donor with multiple sclerosis. CDR3s include the opening cysteine and the closing phenylalanine or tryptophan. The order of the fields is D gene, J gene, clone size, V gene, CDR3 DNA, CDR3 protein. D genes are given only for firm matches. Only some rows state a clone size, as once, few, many or a class for expanded clones.

D gene: -
J gene: TRBJ1-2
clone size: -
V gene: TRBV13
CDR3 DNA: TGTGCCAGCAGCTTAGGACAGGGTACACCGTATGGCTACACCTTC
CDR3 protein: CASSLGQGTPYGYTF

D gene: -
J gene: TRBJ2-2
clone size: -
V gene: TRBV9
CDR3 DNA: TGTGCCAGCAGCGGCCGTGGGGCGGGCACCGGGGAGCTGTTTTTT
CDR3 protein: CASSGRGAGTGELFF

D gene: TRBD2
J gene: TRBJ2-3
clone size: once
V gene: TRBV12-3/TRBV12-4
CDR3 DNA: TGTGCCAGCAGTCGAGGACTAGCGGGAGATAGTGCAGTTACGGGAATAACAGATACGCAGTATTTT
CDR3 protein: CASSRGLAGDSAVTGITDTQYF

D gene: -
J gene: TRBJ1-2
clone size: -
V gene: TRBV2
CDR3 DNA: TGTGCCAGCAGTGAAGCCTACGGGAAACCCTATGGCTACACCTTC
CDR3 protein: CASSEAYGKPYGYTF

D gene: -
J gene: TRBJ2-7
clone size: few
V gene: TRBV6-2/TRBV6-3
CDR3 DNA: TGTGCCAGCAGTACCCTGACAAATACCTACGAGCAGTACTTC
CDR3 protein: CASSTLTNTYEQYF

D gene: -
J gene: TRBJ2-3
clone size: -
V gene: TRBV7-3
CDR3 DNA: TGTGCCAGCAGCTTAGTCGGGGGCACCACAGATACGCAGTATTTT
CDR3 protein: CASSLVGGTTDTQYF

D gene: -
J gene: TRBJ2-7
clone size: -
V gene: TRBV13
CDR3 DNA: TGTGCCAGCAGCTTAGGCCGGGACACCCTCTCCTACGAGCAGTACTTC
CDR3 protein: CASSLGRDTLSYEQYF

D gene: -
J gene: TRBJ1-1
clone size: -
V gene: TRBV7-9
CDR3 DNA: TGTGCCAGCAGCTTTAAATCGACAGACGACACTGAAGCTTTCTTT
CDR3 protein: CASSFKSTDDTEAFF

D gene: -
J gene: TRBJ1-4
clone size: -
V gene: TRBV20-1
CDR3 DNA: TGCAGTGCTAGAGTCGAGGGATTTAACAGAGCAACTAATGAAAAACTGTTTTTT
CDR3 protein: CSARVEGFNRATNEKLFF

D gene: -
J gene: TRBJ1-1
clone size: -
V gene: TRBV29-1
CDR3 DNA: TGCAGCGTTGCGAGGGATACTGAAGCTTTCTTT
CDR3 protein: CSVARDTEAFF

D gene: -
J gene: TRBJ2-7
clone size: -
V gene: TRBV27
CDR3 DNA: TGTGCCAGCAGTTTAGTTGGGACCTCCTACGAGCAGTACTTC
CDR3 protein: CASSLVGTSYEQYF

D gene: -
J gene: TRBJ2-3
clone size: -
V gene: TRBV2
CDR3 DNA: TGTGCCAGCAGTTACATCTTCCCCACAGATACGCAGTATTTT
CDR3 protein: CASSYIFPTDTQYF

D gene: -
J gene: TRBJ1-4
clone size: -
V gene: TRBV20-1
CDR3 DNA: TGCAGTGCTAGCGGTCCGCTGGTTCCAGCAACTAATGAAAAACTGTTTTTT
CDR3 protein: CSASGPLVPATNEKLFF

D gene: -
J gene: TRBJ1-3
clone size: -
V gene: TRBV11-3
CDR3 DNA: TGTGCCAGCAGCTTCTCCGGAACCTTCTCCTCTGGAAACACCATATATTTT
CDR3 protein: CASSFSGTFSSGNTIYF

D gene: TRBD2
J gene: TRBJ2-1
clone size: -
V gene: TRBV7-8
CDR3 DNA: TGTGCCAGCAGCCCTGAGGGACTAGCGGGATCCTACAATGAGCAGTTCTTC
CDR3 protein: CASSPEGLAGSYNEQFF

D gene: -
J gene: TRBJ1-1
clone size: once
V gene: TRBV25-1
CDR3 DNA: TGTGCCAGCAGTGTGGGGCGCACTGAAGCTTTCTTT
CDR3 protein: CASSVGRTEAFF

D gene: TRBD2
J gene: TRBJ2-1
clone size: -
V gene: TRBV12-3/TRBV12-4
CDR3 DNA: TGTGCCAGCAGCCCCCTGGGGGGTCTAGCGGGGAACTACAATGAGCAGTTCTTC
CDR3 protein: CASSPLGGLAGNYNEQFF